These 20 T cell receptor beta chains share one sample of origin, sequenced in a study of blood T cell repertoires in COVID-19 (dated by TCRdb to the early 2020s). Receptor libraries were prepared by the immunoSEQ multiplex PCR assay. The immuneACCESS repertoire file appears here via TCRdb, limited to in-frame rearrangements. These files lack a portion of the clones; in checked studies, under half of the deficit traces to unresolved V genes, and the cause of the others is not known. Within this sample are 300,000 to 400,000 clones, with around 90% of them counted one time only. 4% to 6% of the sample comes from the top ten. The specimen was PBMCs or T cells enriched from blood (not recorded which). The receptors come from a man aged 55 to 70 who had recovered from COVID-19.

The J gene is TRBJ2-5, the V gene TRBV27; the match to TRBD2 covers 12 bases. Trimming at V came to 2 bases and at J to 5 bases, leaving 6 bases not matched to a gene. CDR1 MNHEY and CDR2 SMNVEV come from the germline V gene (reference sequence). This CDR3 contains 16 residues. CDR3 sequence reads: CASSLLAGGLKETQYF. The CDR3 bases are TGTGCCAGCAGTTTACTAGCGGGAGGGTTAAAGGAGACCCAGTACTTC.

A word on this clone: The junction departs from the called germline gene at one end, perhaps through a read error. The DNA of the CDR3 is TGTGCTAGCAGCAAACTAGCGGGCTACCAAGAGACCCAGTACTTC. This sequence encodes CASSKLAGYQETQYF. The chain recombines TRBV7-7 with TRBJ2-5, with 9 bases matching TRBD2. CDR1 SSHAT and CDR2 FNYEAQ come from the germline V gene (reference sequence). This CDR3 comprises 15 residues.

This sequence joins TRBV5-6 and TRBJ2-7; D possibly corresponds to TRBD2 (6 bases). Germline V gives CDR1 SGHDT, CDR2 YYEEEE. Trimming removed 4 bases from V and 6 bases from J, with 14 bases in between. The CDR3 totals 13 residues. The CDR3 DNA reads as TGTGCCAGCAGCAGGCGGGGCCTTTCCGAGCAGTACTTC. Protein: CASSRRGLSEQYF.

The gene calls are TRBV7-9 and TRBJ1-2, with a possible D match to TRBD1 (5 bases). Germline V gene data show CDR1 as SEHNR and CDR2 as FQNEAQ (reference sequence). The V and J ends lost 3 bases and 5 bases respectively, with 10 bases between them. The CDR3 consists of 13 residues. The CDR3 reads CASSLGLFYGYTF. DNA for the CDR3: TGTGCCAGCAGCTTGGGGCTGTTTTATGGCTACACCTTC.

This chain joins TRBV28 and TRBJ1-1; 7 nucleotides line up with TRBD1. Trimming at V came to 5 bases and at J to 4 bases, leaving 7 bases not matched to a gene. Germline CDR1 is MDHEN and CDR2 is SYDVKM. The CDR3 consists of 14 residues. CDR3 residues: CASSPRGASTEAFF. The CDR3 DNA follows: TGTGCCAGCAGTCCCAGGGGGGCGAGCACTGAAGCTTTCTTT.

The CDR3 nucleotides are TGCGCCAGCAGTGGACTTACAGGGGGGAGGGCCACTGAAGCTTTCTTT. It specifies CASSGLTGGRATEAFF. The chain links TRBV10-1 to TRBJ1-1, with 8 positions matching TRBD1. The junction had 11 bases not matched to a gene; V was cut back by 4 bases and J by 4 bases. The CDR3 runs 16 residues. Germline-derived CDR1 and CDR2 are WNHNN and SYGVQD (reference sequence).

This clone has just one count. V and J are TRBV7-2 and TRBJ2-1; D might be TRBD1 (5 bases). The CDR3 covers 15 residues. V lost 1 base to trimming and J lost 3 bases, with 10 bases between them. Germline V gene sequence: CDR1 SGHTA, CDR2 FQGNSA. The DNA for the CDR3 is TGTGCCAGCAGCTTAGTTCCTACAGGCTACAATGAGCAGTTCTTC. Its translation: CASSLVPTGYNEQFF.

This rearrangement joins TRBV6-5 to TRBJ2-7; the match to TRBD1 covers 7 bases. Germline CDR1 MNHEY, CDR2 SVGAGI. The CDR3 runs to 14 residues. V was pared by 6 bases and J by 0 bases, with 5 bases of the junction left unmatched. The CDR3 nucleotides read TGTGCCAGCAGAATTACAGGGGCCTCCTACGAGCAGTACTTC. It yields the protein CASRITGASYEQYF.

This rearrangement joins TRBV11-2 to TRBJ2-3, with 9 bases identical to TRBD2. The CDR3 is made up of 17 amino acids. J lost 2 bases, V lost 3 bases, and 9 bases had no gene match. Germline loops: CDR1 SGHAT, CDR2 FQNNGV. CDR3 coding DNA: TGTGCCAGCAGCTTGTGGGTTAGCGGGAGATACACAGATACGCAGTATTTT. Protein product: CASSLWVSGRYTDTQYF.

V gene TRBV27 combines with J gene TRBJ2-1; 10 nucleotides line up with TRBD2. Germline CDR1 and CDR2: MNHEY and SMNVEV (reference sequence). Trimming removed 6 bases from V and 9 bases from J; junction bases left unmatched: 8. The CDR3 sequence is 14 residues long. CDR3 nucleotide sequence: TGTGCCAGCAGGGCTAGCGGGAGTGGAGGTGAGCAGTTCTTC. Translated, it gives CASRASGSGGEQFF.

The V gene is TRBV21-1, the J gene TRBJ2-7; TRBD2, the table's D call, lacks a check against the DNA. TRBV21-1 is assigned pseudogene status. The CDR3 sequence is 16 residues long. CDR3 residues: CASKLAGGPRSYEQYF. The CDR3 DNA follows: TGTGCCAGCAAGCTAGCGGGAGGGCCTCGATCCTACGAGCAGTACTTC.

This clone was found a few times. This rearrangement joins TRBV2 to TRBJ2-1; possible D gene TRBD2, 7 bases. Deletions cut 3 bases from V and 10 bases from J, with 13 bases between. Per the germline V gene, CDR1 is SNHLY and CDR2 is FYNNEI. The CDR3 spans 13 residues. CDR3 amino acids: CASSDPRGGEQFF. CDR3 nucleotides: TGTGCCAGCAGTGACCCTAGGGGGGGGGAGCAGTTCTTC.

This sequence joins TRBV9 and TRBJ1-3, with TRBD1 as a possible D gene (5 bases). Looked up from germline, CDR1 is SGDLS and CDR2 is YYNGEE. V lost 0 bases and J lost 0, with 13 bases in between. This CDR3 comprises 17 residues. CDR3 loop: CASSVGWGVSSGNTIYF. CDR3 in DNA: TGTGCCAGCAGCGTAGGATGGGGGGTTAGCTCTGGAAACACCATATATTTT.

The chain has TRBV24-1 and TRBJ1-2; TRBD1 agrees at 7 bases. The germline V gene encodes CDR1 KGHDR and CDR2 SFDVKD. CDR3 length: 16 residues. Germline trimming cut 4 bases from V and 3 bases from J; bases unmatched to any gene: 10. The CDR3, as DNA: TGTGCCACCAGTGACTCCAGACAGGGCAGGGACTATGGCTACACCTTC. Translated: CATSDSRQGRDYGYTF.

This clone was recorded only once. The genes are TRBV28 and TRBJ1-2; no firm D call. V was clipped by 2 bases and J by 8 bases, with 15 bases between them. Germline-derived CDR1 and CDR2 are MDHEN and SYDVKM. The CDR3 is 14 amino acids. The CDR3 nucleotides are TGTGCCAGCAGTTTAGGAGCGAGGGTTGGGGGCTACACCTTC. Translation: CASSLGARVGGYTF.

The genes are TRBV5-1 and TRBJ2-2, with D hard to call. This CDR3 is built from 14 residues. With 5 bases removed from V and 0 bases from J, the gap between germline ends came to 8 bases. Germline V gene sequence: CDR1 SGHRS, CDR2 YFSETQ. The CDR3 sequence: CASRILSNTGELFF. CDR3 nucleotide sequence: TGCGCCAGCAGAATATTATCGAACACCGGGGAGCTGTTTTTT.

V gene TRBV7-2 combines with J gene TRBJ2-1; 10 nucleotides align to TRBD2. Germline V gene lookup returns CDR1 SGHTA and CDR2 FQGNSA. V shed 3 bases and J 1 base; nucleotides not matched to a gene: 3. This CDR3 comprises 16 residues. The CDR3 nucleotides read TGTGCCAGCAGCTTGAGCGGGGGGGGTTCCTACAATGAGCAGTTCTTC. As protein: CASSLSGGGSYNEQFF.

V usage is TRBV5-1 and J usage is TRBJ2-3; D is ambiguous. The CDR3 covers 13 residues. Germline assignment: CDR1 SGHRS and CDR2 YFSETQ. V was pared by 0 bases and J by 4 bases, with 6 bases between. The CDR3 region is CASSLGSADTQYF. CDR3 coding DNA: TGCGCCAGCAGCTTGGGAAGCGCAGATACGCAGTATTTT.

The chain has TRBV7-9 and TRBJ2-7; 8 bases line up with TRBD1. CDR1 is SEHNR and CDR2 is FQNEAQ in the germline V gene (reference sequence). This CDR3 has 15 amino acids. V shed 2 bases, J shed 1 base, and the junction held 4 bases outside the gene matches. The CDR3 sequence is CASSLTTGGSYEQYF. The CDR3 DNA is TGTGCCAGCAGCTTAACTACAGGGGGTTCCTACGAGCAGTACTTC.

Concerning this clone: At one of its ends the junction is not consistent with the germline gene, which may arise from a read error. The genes are TRBV28 and TRBJ2-3; 11 nucleotides align to TRBD2. The CDR3 contains 16 residues. The germline V gene encodes CDR1 MDHEN and CDR2 SYDVKM. CDR3 loop: CASSRGVWASGRPKGF. In DNA form, the CDR3 reads TGTGCCAGCAGCAGAGGGGTATGGGCTAGCGGGAGGCCTAAAGGTTTT.